This T cell receptor beta chain was captured in a study of cytomegalovirus exposure and HLA in healthy donors (dated by TCRdb to about 2017). Regarding the research as a whole: In an earlier analysis of 550 to 750 of the donors, approximately 300 Gb of sequence data and 100 million or so unique TCR beta sequences from 180 million or so T cells were reported. An early release covering roughly 600 HLA-typed donors comprised 300 to 350 gigabases of sequencing data and 85 million to 100 million unique TCR sequences. Of the 398 genotyped donors, over 70% fell in the genetic ancestry cluster associated with self-reported Caucasian donors. The aim of the study was to test whether cataloging public T cell receptors could identify signatures of past pathogen exposure. The T cell repertoires of roughly 660 subjects were profiled by immunosequencing and related to cytomegalovirus serostatus. In addition to the first cohort of roughly 670 subjects, a separate validation cohort of 120 different subjects was used. To predict cytomegalovirus infection status, the study brought together high-throughput TCR immunosequencing, statistical association of individual TCRs with disease status, and machine learning. In a later analysis, previously published TCR beta repertoires from 666 donors were re-analyzed and high-resolution HLA genotyping was added so that TCR occurrence patterns could be studied. In the later analysis, no new phenotypic data were used to find candidate immune exposures; instead, reliance was placed on TCR beta sequences and their occurrence across donors. An earlier analysis of about 600 of the donors used high-throughput TCR beta sequencing to judge whether each TCR beta V gene segment behaved as functional or pseudogenic. Donor age, sex, ethnicity and CMV serostatus were compiled together with the repertoire data. In a later genetic analysis, genome-wide SNP genotypes for about 55% of the roughly 700 donors were used, and that subset was treated as a discovery cohort. All discovery cohort repertoires had been generated on a single sequencing platform. HLA typing included class I and class II loci at four-digit resolution. Typing coverage differed by locus: A, B, C, DRB1 and DQB1 were typed in about 629-630 donors, DQA1 in approximately 520, DPA1 in 600 to 610, and DPB1 in 400 to 490. About five DR-DQ haplotypes were treated as single units for association and clustering because of strong linkage in the cohort. Among some 400 genotyped donors of the cohort, an average of about 240,000 unique TCR beta nucleotide sequences were sequenced per donor, roughly 20% of them non-productive. Overall study outcomes, separate from this receptor: Because some donors lacked HLA typing at each locus, the association tests relied only on the typed subset. In an earlier analysis of approximately 590 of the donors, most TCR beta V segments appeared in productive rearrangements about 87% or about 30% of the time, broadly matching IMGT annotations. Because the 87-base-pair reads could not distinguish some IMGT-functional V segments, including TRBV6-2 and TRBV6-3, those segments were excluded. This cohort had only TCR beta chains sequenced, and the lack of alpha or paired-chain data limited which features could be detected. It was suggested by the authors that the approach could potentially be generalized to other disease states and immunological phenotypes. In a later analysis, most CMV-associated TCR beta chains were found to appear HLA-restricted, with HLA associations seemingly driven largely by CMV exposure. Because counts were too low, about 18 rarely observed V segments, including chromosome 9 orphons, were left out of the earlier analysis of some 640 of the donors. According to a later analysis, parvovirus B19, influenza, CMV and Epstein-Barr virus appeared linked to several top co-occurrence clusters. Strong co-occurrence of HLA alleles, especially DR and DQ, made assigning TCR associations to individual alleles difficult. The classifier was reported to diagnose cytomegalovirus status with high specificity and sensitivity in both the original cohort and the validation cohort. A later genetic analysis associated a missense DCLRE1C variant with V-gene and J-gene trimming of TCR beta chains, and an independent cohort replicated the association. Across donors, most TCR sequences were observed very rarely, whereas some public TCRs were present in many individuals. The sequencing pipeline was judged likely to have produced a cluster of highly shared sequence variants as a technical artifact. In a later genetic analysis, fewer N-insertions in productive TCRs were reported among donors in an Asian-associated ancestry cluster than the roughly 700-donor mean. According to a later analysis, TCR association rates differed among HLA loci, with DRB1 alleles showing the most associated TCRs and HLA-C alleles showing the fewest. In vitro tests confirmed that a few of the cytomegalovirus-associated TCR beta chains recognize cytomegalovirus antigens. A further reported finding was that TCR beta sequences accurately predicted the HLA-A and HLA-B alleles for most subjects in the first cohort. At a false discovery rate of 0.05, a later analysis linked 16,000 or so TCR beta sequences to specific HLA alleles. Correlated functional status among segregating V segments might reflect linkage disequilibrium, but an unknown experimental factor could not be ruled out. In a later analysis, HLA-associated TCR beta chains were found to be more clonally expanded and to have lower generation probabilities than equally common non-associated chains. Immune exposure information for the cohort was limited to CMV serostatus. Presence/absence analyses assumed roughly uniform sequencing depth across donors, an assumption that may not hold. The study listed 170 or so TCR beta chains as associated with cytomegalovirus.

Including cysteine and phenylalanine, the CDR3 has 17 amino acids. The only DNA kept is the CDR3, 51 bases in frame from the first base. CDR1 is given as SGHDN and CDR2 as FVKESK, both from the germline V gene. At the junction V is shortened by 2 bases and J by 0 bases, with 14 bases in between. Note on this clone: Its antigen is not yet known. Within one base of it there is no much larger clone, and no base qualities were kept.

The cohort comprised 670 or so healthy bone marrow donors. Cohort members were all nominally healthy when sampled, although unrecorded immune exposures were likely present. The donor was CMV seronegative and was included in the group of about 350 seronegative cohort members. A peripheral blood sample was collected from each donor, and TCR beta sequencing was performed on peripheral blood mononuclear cells. The Qiagen DNeasy Blood Extraction Kit was used to extract genomic DNA from the blood cell samples. Library preparation used the immunoSEQ multiplex PCR assay. For the multiplex PCR, a mixture combining 60 forward primers for TCR Vbeta segments and 13 reverse primers for TCR Jbeta segments was used. The CDR3 region of rearranged TCR beta genes was amplified from genomic DNA with a multiplex PCR assay. The Illumina HiSeq System was used to sequence the amplified TCR beta libraries as 87-base-pair reads. As for the authors' bioinformatics: A later analysis tallied roughly 76 million unique TCR beta chains across the 666 repertoires, and approximately 11 million of those chains were shared by two or more donors. Raw reads were error-corrected and collapsed into unique sequences with a nearest-neighbor algorithm that merged closely related sequences to remove PCR and sequencing errors. CDR3 sequences were aligned to IMGT reference sequences to assign V, D and J gene segments. For a sequence to be retained, at least a six-nucleotide match to both a V gene segment and a J gene segment was required. A rearrangement was called productive if the CDR3 had no stop codons and remained in frame with V and J, and every other rearrangement was called non-productive. Following IMGT convention, CDR3 was defined as the stretch from the second conserved V-encoded cysteine up to the conserved J-encoded phenylalanine. Sequences without an unambiguous match to a single V gene segment were excluded from the earlier analysis of several hundred of the donors. An earlier analysis of a few hundred of the donors classified V segments as functional when productive rearrangements were above 56.7% and as segregating when the standard deviation between donors was above 5%. A statistical classification framework was built to diagnose cytomegalovirus status from the catalog of TCR beta chain sequences. In a later analysis, TCR nucleotide sequences were compared against IMGT/GENE-DB human TR gene sequences so that V and J genes could be assigned. In a later analysis, CDR3 sequences and most-parsimonious VDJ recombination scenarios were assigned using the TCRdist pipeline. In a later analysis, each TCR beta chain was defined by its CDR3 amino acid sequence together with its V-gene family, and reads without a unique V-gene family were excluded. In a later analysis, several hundred highly shared, low-generation-probability nucleotide sequences were removed to address suspected cross-contamination and a sequencing artifact. In a later analysis, a clonal expansion index was calculated for each public chain from normalized within-repertoire ranks of inferred template counts. In a later analysis, generation probabilities were computed using a VDJ recombination model fitted to out-of-frame rearrangements, and the results were checked against IGoR. Hypergeometric tests were used in a later analysis to score TCR-TCR, TCR-HLA and TCR-CMV co-occurrence, with a repertoire-size bias correction applied to the TCR pairs. A later analysis estimated false discovery rates by permuting HLA or CMV assignments 20 times. A later analysis grouped co-occurring TCRs with DBSCAN, adding TCRdist sequence similarity when clustering within HLA-allele-positive subsets. Co-occurrence clustering excluded repertoires with fewer than 30,000 or more than 120,000 public chains, plus five with anomalous nucleotide sharing. Imported from immuneACCESS, the table was reduced by TCRdb to in-frame sequences with V and J called. These copies leave out some clones; in studies compared against another copy, an unresolved V gene accounts for under half, and the cause of the remainder is not known. V and J calls plus clone size are reproduced from that table; the DNA served to infer D and trimming. In this sample the table shows a few hundred thousand clones, more than 60% of which occur a single time. Approximately 0.22% of the sample belongs to the ten largest clones.

Sequenced input: PBMCs. The sequence is built from TRBV14 and TRBJ1-3; the D gene is perhaps TRBD1, on 6 matching bases. This sequence originates from a girl aged 2 to 9 in good health and CMV-seronegative. The CDR3 has the sequence CASSQFRTADSGNTIYF. The DNA sequence is as follows: TGTGCCAGCAGCCAATTCCGGACAGCTGACTCTGGAAACACCATATATTTT.